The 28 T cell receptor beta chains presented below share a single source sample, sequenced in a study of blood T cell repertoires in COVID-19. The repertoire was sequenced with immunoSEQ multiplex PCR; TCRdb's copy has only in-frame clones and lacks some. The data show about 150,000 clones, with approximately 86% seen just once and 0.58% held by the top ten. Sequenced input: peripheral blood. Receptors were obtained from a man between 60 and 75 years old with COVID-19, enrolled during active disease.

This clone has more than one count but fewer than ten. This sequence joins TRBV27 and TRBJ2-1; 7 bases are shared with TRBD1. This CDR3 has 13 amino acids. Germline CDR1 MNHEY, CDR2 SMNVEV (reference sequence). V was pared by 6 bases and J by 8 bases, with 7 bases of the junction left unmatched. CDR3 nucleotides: TGTGCCAGCAGCCGAGACAGGGTCGATGAGCAGTTCTTC. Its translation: CASSRDRVDEQFF.

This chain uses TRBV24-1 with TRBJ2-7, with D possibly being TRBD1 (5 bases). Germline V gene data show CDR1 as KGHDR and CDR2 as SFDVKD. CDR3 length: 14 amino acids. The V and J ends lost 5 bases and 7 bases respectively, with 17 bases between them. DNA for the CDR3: TGTGCCACCAGTGTGGCAGGGCCCCTGGGGGAGCAGTACTTC. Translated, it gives CATSVAGPLGEQYF.

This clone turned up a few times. CDR3 bases: TGTGCCAGCAGTTTTGAAGGGGGCGGTGCTGAAGCTTTCTTT. Its translation: CASSFEGGGAEAFF. V gene TRBV6-5 combines with J gene TRBJ1-1; 7 bases are a match to TRBD1. Trimming cost V 4 bases and J 6 bases; bases outside gene matches: 8. This CDR3 has 14 amino acids. Germline V gives CDR1 MNHEY, CDR2 SVGAGI.

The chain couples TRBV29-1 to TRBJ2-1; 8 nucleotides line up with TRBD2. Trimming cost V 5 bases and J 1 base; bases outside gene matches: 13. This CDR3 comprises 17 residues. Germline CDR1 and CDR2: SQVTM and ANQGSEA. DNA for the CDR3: TGCAGCGTTCCCTTTCCCAGACTAGCGCTATCCTACAATGAGCAGTTCTTC. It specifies CSVPFPRLALSYNEQFF.

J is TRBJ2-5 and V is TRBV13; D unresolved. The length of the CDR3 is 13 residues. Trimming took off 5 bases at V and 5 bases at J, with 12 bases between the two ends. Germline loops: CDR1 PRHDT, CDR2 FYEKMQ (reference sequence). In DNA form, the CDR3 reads TGTGCCAGCAGCCCTAGGAACCGGGAGACCCAGTACTTC. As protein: CASSPRNRETQYF.

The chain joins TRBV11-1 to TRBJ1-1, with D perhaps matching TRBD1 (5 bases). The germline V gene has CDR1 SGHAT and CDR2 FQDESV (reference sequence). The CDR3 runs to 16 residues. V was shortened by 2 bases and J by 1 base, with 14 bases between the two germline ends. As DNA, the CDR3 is TGTGCCAGCAGCTTAAGTCATAGACAGTGGAACACTGAAGCTTTCTTT. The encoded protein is CASSLSHRQWNTEAFF.

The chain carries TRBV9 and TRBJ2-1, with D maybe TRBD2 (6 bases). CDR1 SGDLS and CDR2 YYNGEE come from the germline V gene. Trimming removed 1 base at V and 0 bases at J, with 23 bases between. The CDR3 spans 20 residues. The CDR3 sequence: CASSVSFAMWAGSSYNEQFF. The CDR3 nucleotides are TGTGCCAGCAGCGTATCATTCGCGATGTGGGCGGGGAGCTCCTACAATGAGCAGTTCTTC.

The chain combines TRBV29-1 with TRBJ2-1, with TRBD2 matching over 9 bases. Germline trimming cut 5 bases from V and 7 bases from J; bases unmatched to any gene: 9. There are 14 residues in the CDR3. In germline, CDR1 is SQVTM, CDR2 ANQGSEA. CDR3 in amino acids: CSVPREGPNNEQFF. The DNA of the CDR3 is TGCAGCGTTCCGCGGGAGGGACCCAATAATGAGCAGTTCTTC.

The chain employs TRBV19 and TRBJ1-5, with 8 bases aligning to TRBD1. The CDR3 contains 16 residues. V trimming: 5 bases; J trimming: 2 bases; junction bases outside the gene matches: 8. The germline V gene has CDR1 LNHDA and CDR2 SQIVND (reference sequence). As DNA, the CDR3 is TGTGCCAGTAGTGGACGGGACAGGAGGGGCAATCAGCCCCAGCATTTT. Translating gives CASSGRDRRGNQPQHF.

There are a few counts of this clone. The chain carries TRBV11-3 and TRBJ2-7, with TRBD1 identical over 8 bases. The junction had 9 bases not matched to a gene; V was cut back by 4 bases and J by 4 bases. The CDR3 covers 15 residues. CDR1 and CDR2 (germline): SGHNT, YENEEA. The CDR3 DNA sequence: TGTGCCAGCAGCTCCGCGCAGGGGGCGAGGTACGAGCAGTACTTC. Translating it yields CASSSAQGARYEQYF.

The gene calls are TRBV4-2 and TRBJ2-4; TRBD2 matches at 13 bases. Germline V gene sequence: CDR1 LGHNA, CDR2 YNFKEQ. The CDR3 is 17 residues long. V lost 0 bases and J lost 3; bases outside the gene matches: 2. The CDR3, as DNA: TGTGCCAGCAGCCAAGACGGGACTAGCGGGAACAAAAACATTCAGTACTTC. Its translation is CASSQDGTSGNKNIQYF.

CDR3 nucleotides: TGTGCCAGCAGAACACAGGGTGGTTTAGATACGCAGTATTTT. Protein sequence: CASRTQGGLDTQYF. The chain is built from TRBV6-5 and TRBJ2-3; perhaps TRBD1 as D (6 bases). Germline CDR1 and CDR2: MNHEY and SVGAGI. The CDR3 has 14 residues. The ends were cut back, 6 bases at V and 5 bases at J, with 15 bases in the middle.

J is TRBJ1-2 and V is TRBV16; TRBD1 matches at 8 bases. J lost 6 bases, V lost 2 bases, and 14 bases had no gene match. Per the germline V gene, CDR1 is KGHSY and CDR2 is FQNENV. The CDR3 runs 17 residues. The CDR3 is CASSQVTAETGGDGYTF. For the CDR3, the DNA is TGTGCCAGCAGCCAAGTCACAGCGGAAACAGGGGGGGATGGCTACACCTTC.

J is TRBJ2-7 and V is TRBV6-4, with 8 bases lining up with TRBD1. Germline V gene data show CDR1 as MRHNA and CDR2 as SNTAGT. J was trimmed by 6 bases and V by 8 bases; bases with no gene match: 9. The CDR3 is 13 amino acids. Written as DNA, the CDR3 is TGTGCCAGCTGCGACAGGGGCCCCCGCGAGCAGTACTTC. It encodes CASCDRGPREQYF.

CDR3 protein: CASSIQGNEKLFF. The CDR3 DNA reads TGTGCCAGTAGTATACAGGGGAATGAAAAACTGTTTTTT. J is TRBJ1-4 and V is TRBV19; tentatively, D is TRBD1 (6 bases). The V gene lost 2 bases and the J gene lost 5 bases, with 6 bases spanning the gap. The CDR3 consists of 13 residues. Germline V gene data show CDR1 as LNHDA and CDR2 as SQIVND (reference sequence).

The CDR3, as DNA: TGTGCCAGCAGCTTATTCAAATCCGGCGGAAAAGAGACCCAGTACTTC. Translated, it gives CASSLFKSGGKETQYF. The gene calls are TRBV11-3 and TRBJ2-5; D is uncertain. The length of the CDR3 is 16 residues. Trimming removed 2 bases at V and 3 bases at J, with 16 bases between. The germline gives CDR1 SGHNT, CDR2 YENEEA.

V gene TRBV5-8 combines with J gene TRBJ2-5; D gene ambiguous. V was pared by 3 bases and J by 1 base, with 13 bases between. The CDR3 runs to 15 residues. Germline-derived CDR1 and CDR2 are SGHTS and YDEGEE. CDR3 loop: CASSSYRLGQETQYF. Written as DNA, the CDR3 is TGTGCCAGCAGCTCCTACCGACTGGGCCAAGAGACCCAGTACTTC.

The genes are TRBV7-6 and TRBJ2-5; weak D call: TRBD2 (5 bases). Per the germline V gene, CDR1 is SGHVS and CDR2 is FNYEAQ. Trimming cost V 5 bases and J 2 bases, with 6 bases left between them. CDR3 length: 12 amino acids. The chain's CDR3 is CASSRTQETQYF. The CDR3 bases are TGTGCCAGCAGCCGGACTCAAGAGACCCAGTACTTC.

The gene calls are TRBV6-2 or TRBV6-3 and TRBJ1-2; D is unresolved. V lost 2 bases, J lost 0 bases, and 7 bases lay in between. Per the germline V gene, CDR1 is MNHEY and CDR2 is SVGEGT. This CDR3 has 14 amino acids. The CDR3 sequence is CASSYGTANYGYTF. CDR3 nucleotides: TGTGCCAGCAGTTACGGAACAGCTAACTATGGCTACACCTTC.

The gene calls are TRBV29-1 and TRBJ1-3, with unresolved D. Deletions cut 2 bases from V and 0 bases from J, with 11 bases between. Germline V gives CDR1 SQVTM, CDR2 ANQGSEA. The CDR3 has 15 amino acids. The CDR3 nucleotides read TGCAGCGTTGAAACCCCCCCAGGCTCTGGAAACACCATATATTTT. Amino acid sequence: CSVETPPGSGNTIYF.

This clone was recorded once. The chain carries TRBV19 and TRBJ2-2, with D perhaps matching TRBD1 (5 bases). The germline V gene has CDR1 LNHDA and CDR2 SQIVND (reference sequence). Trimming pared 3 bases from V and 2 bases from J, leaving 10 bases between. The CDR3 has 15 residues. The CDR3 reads CASSMWGSNTGELFF. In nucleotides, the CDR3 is TGTGCCAGTAGTATGTGGGGCAGCAACACCGGGGAGCTGTTTTTT. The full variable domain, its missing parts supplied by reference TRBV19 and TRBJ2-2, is DGGITQSPKYLFRKEGQNVTLSCEQNLNHDAMYWYRQDPGQGLRLIYYSQIVNDFQKGDIAEGYSVSREKKESFPLTVTSAQKNPTAFYLCASSMWGSNTGELFFGEGSRLTVL.

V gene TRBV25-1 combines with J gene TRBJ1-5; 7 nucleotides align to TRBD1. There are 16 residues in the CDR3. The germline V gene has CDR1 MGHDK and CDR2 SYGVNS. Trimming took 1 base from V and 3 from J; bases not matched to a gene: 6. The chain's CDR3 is CASSESQQGFNQPQHF. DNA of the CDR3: TGTGCCAGCAGTGAATCCCAACAGGGGTTCAATCAGCCCCAGCATTTT.

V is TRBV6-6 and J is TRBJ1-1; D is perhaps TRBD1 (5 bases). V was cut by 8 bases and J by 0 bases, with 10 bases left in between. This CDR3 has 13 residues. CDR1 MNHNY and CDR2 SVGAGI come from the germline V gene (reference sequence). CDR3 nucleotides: TGTGCCAGCCGGGGGGATGTGAACACTGAAGCTTTCTTT. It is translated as CASRGDVNTEAFF.

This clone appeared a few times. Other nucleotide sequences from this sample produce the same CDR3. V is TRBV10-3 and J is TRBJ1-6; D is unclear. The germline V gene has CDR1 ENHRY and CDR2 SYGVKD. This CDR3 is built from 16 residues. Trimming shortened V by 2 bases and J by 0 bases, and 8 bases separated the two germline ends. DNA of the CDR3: TGTGCCATCAGTGAGAGAGGGAGCTCCTATAATTCACCCCTCCACTTT. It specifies CAISERGSSYNSPLHF.

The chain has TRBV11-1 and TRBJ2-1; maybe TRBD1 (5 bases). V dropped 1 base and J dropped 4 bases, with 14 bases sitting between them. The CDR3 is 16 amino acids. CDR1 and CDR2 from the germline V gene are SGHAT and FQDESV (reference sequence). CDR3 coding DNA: TGTGCCAGCAGCTTAGTCCAGGGTATAGGGTACAATGAGCAGTTCTTC. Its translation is CASSLVQGIGYNEQFF.

The CDR3 bases are TGTGCCAGCAGCTGGGGACAGGGGGTCAATCAGCCCCAGCATTTT. Translated: CASSWGQGVNQPQHF. The J gene is TRBJ1-5, the V gene TRBV11-2; TRBD1 agrees at 11 bases. The CDR3 extends over 15 amino acids. Germline CDR1 is SGHAT and CDR2 is FQNNGV. V was pared by 4 bases and J by 3 bases, with 2 bases of the junction left unmatched.

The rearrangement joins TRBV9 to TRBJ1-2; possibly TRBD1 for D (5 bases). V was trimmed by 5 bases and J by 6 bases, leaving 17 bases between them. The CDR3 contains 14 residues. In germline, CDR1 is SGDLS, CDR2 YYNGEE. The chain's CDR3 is CASRQAGEADGYTF. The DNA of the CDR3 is TGTGCCAGCAGGCAGGCGGGGGAGGCCGATGGCTACACCTTC.

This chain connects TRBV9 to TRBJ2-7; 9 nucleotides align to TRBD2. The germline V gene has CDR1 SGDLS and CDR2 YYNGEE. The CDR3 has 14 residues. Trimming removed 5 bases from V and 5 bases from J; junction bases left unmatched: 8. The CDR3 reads CASSWSSGSNEQYF. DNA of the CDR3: TGTGCCAGCAGTTGGAGTAGCGGGAGCAACGAGCAGTACTTC.